Below, 26 T cell receptor beta chains from the same sample are listed, as sequenced in a study of cytomegalovirus exposure and HLA in healthy donors. The PCR had 60 Vbeta and 13 Jbeta primers. Profiled with immunoSEQ multiplex PCR; TCRdb holds only in-frame clones, not every one. The data hold around 140,000 clones, with approximately 80% observed a single time. Specimen: PBMCs. The receptors here all came from a man aged 35-49 years in good health and CMV-seronegative.

Worth noting for this clone: This CDR3 is also generated by other DNA sequences in the sample. The V and J genes are TRBV7-6 and TRBJ2-7, with D maybe TRBD2 (6 bases). Per germline, CDR1 SGHVS and CDR2 FNYEAQ. V dropped 5 bases and J dropped 5 bases, with 10 bases sitting between them. There are 12 residues in the CDR3. The chain's CDR3 is CASSGGRDEQYF. In DNA, the CDR3 is TGTGCCAGCAGCGGAGGGCGGGACGAGCAGTACTTC.

The chain combines TRBV11-2 with TRBJ2-3; 14 nucleotides line up with TRBD2. The CDR3 consists of 16 residues. Trimming removed 4 bases from V and 7 bases from J; junction bases left unmatched: 7. Germline assignment: CDR1 SGHAT and CDR2 FQNNGV. The CDR3 bases are TGTGCCAGCAGCTCAGTGGGACTAGCGGGGGCTTATACGCAGTATTTT. It codes for CASSSVGLAGAYTQYF.

The CDR3 loop reads CASSYEGSGRSPLHF. CDR3 bases: TGTGCCAGCAGTTACGAGGGCAGCGGGAGGTCACCCCTCCACTTT. The rearrangement joins TRBV6-5 to TRBJ1-6; D remains ambiguous. V was pared by 2 bases and J by 10 bases, with 15 bases between. The CDR3 is 15 residues long. Germline V gene data show CDR1 as MNHEY and CDR2 as SVGAGI.

This clone was detected only a few times. The chain recombines TRBV18 with TRBJ1-1; TRBD1 agrees at 8 bases. The CDR3 consists of 14 residues. CDR1 KGHSH and CDR2 LQKENI come from the germline V gene. The V gene end was trimmed by 3 bases and the J gene end by 0 bases; junction bases not matched to a gene: 0. The CDR3 sequence: CASSPGQVNTEAFF. The CDR3 DNA is TGTGCCAGCTCACCGGGACAGGTGAACACTGAAGCTTTCTTT. Based on the CDR3 plus reference TRBV18 and TRBJ1-1, the full variable domain is NAGVMQNPRHLVRRRGQEARLRCSPMKGHSHVYWYRQLPEEGLKFMVYLQKENIIDESGMPKERFSAEFPKEGPSILRIQQVVRGDSAAYFCASSPGQVNTEAFFGQGTRLTVV.

The chain carries TRBV6-5 and TRBJ2-7; 8 nucleotides match TRBD2. Germline V gene lookup returns CDR1 MNHEY and CDR2 SVGAGI. This CDR3 is 13 amino acids long. Trimming at V came to 2 bases and at J to 5 bases, leaving 2 bases not matched to a gene. The CDR3 loop is CASSYPGGDEQYF. CDR3 bases: TGTGCCAGCAGTTACCCGGGGGGGGACGAGCAGTACTTC.

The CDR3 region has the DNA TGTGCCACCAAGACTAGCGGGAGTGCAGATACGCAGTATTTT. Protein sequence: CATKTSGSADTQYF. This chain links TRBV10-3 with TRBJ2-3; 12 nucleotides align to TRBD2. The V gene end was trimmed by 10 bases and the J gene end by 4 bases; junction bases not matched to a gene: 6. The CDR3 is made up of 14 amino acids. CDR1 is ENHRY and CDR2 is SYGVKD in the germline V gene.

The chain combines TRBV28 with TRBJ2-7; D not resolved. V gave up 1 base and J gave up 3 bases, with 10 bases separating them. Germline V gene sequence: CDR1 MDHEN, CDR2 SYDVKM. This CDR3 is 14 amino acids long. CDR3 in DNA: TGTGCCAGCAGTTTATCTTACCGGAGCTACGAGCAGTACTTC. Its translation is CASSLSYRSYEQYF.

The V and J genes are TRBV7-3 and TRBJ2-3, with 11 bases lining up with TRBD2. Germline V gene data show CDR1 as SGHTA and CDR2 as FQGTGA. Trimming at V came to 5 bases and at J to 2 bases, leaving 12 bases not matched to a gene. The CDR3 extends over 18 amino acids. This CDR3 reads CASSQLLAGDLSTDTQYF. The DNA of the CDR3 is TGTGCCAGCAGCCAGCTACTAGCGGGGGACCTATCCACAGATACGCAGTATTTT.

The chain employs TRBV6-6 and TRBJ1-4; unclear D gene. Germline-derived CDR1 and CDR2 are MNHNY and SVGAGI (reference sequence). The germline V and J ends were trimmed by 6 bases and 5 bases, with 16 bases remaining between them. CDR3 length: 15 residues. CDR3 DNA: TGTGCCAGCAGCCTATACCGGGGAGGGAATGAAAAACTGTTTTTT. As protein: CASSLYRGGNEKLFF.

This chain connects TRBV7-2 to TRBJ1-1; TRBD1 matches at 7 bases. Germline trimming cut 5 bases from V and 5 bases from J; bases unmatched to any gene: 11. Germline V lookup: CDR1 SGHTA, CDR2 FQGNSA. The CDR3 sequence is 15 residues long. CDR3 DNA sequence: TGTGCCAGCAGCGCACACAGGGGCCCATGGACTGAAGCTTTCTTT. The encoded protein is CASSAHRGPWTEAFF.

This chain uses TRBV27 with TRBJ2-7; D remains ambiguous. V dropped 2 bases and J dropped 0 bases, with 11 bases sitting between them. In germline, CDR1 is MNHEY, CDR2 SMNVEV (reference sequence). The CDR3 sequence is 15 residues long. The CDR3, as DNA: TGTGCCAGCAGTTTACGCGCGGTGGCCTCCTACGAGCAGTACTTC. The encoded protein is CASSLRAVASYEQYF.

The gene calls are TRBV27 and TRBJ2-2; D remains ambiguous. This CDR3 has 11 residues. The germline V and J ends were trimmed by 8 bases and 11 bases, with 12 bases remaining between them. The germline V gene has CDR1 MNHEY and CDR2 SMNVEV (reference sequence). The CDR3 bases are TGTGCCAGCGGCCCGTCAGTAGAGCTGTTTTTT. This codes for CASGPSVELFF.

The chain is built from TRBV27 and TRBJ2-3; tentative D call: TRBD2 (6 bases). Germline V gives CDR1 MNHEY, CDR2 SMNVEV (reference sequence). The CDR3 runs to 14 residues. V lost 8 bases and J lost 1, with 13 bases in between. The CDR3 region has the DNA TGTGCCAGCGGTCGCGGAGGGGGCACAGATACGCAGTATTTT. Protein sequence: CASGRGGGTDTQYF.

The chain carries TRBV5-4 and TRBJ2-5, with 14 bases fitting TRBD2. There are 16 residues in the CDR3. Germline CDR1 reads SGHNT; CDR2 reads YYREEE (reference sequence). The V and J ends lost 4 bases and 1 base, in that order; junction bases with no gene match: 3. The CDR3 loop is CASSRGLAGGQETQYF. The CDR3 region has the DNA TGTGCCAGCAGCCGAGGACTAGCGGGAGGCCAAGAGACCCAGTACTTC. The full variable domain, in which reference TRBV5-4 and TRBJ2-5 provide the parts outside the CDR3, is ETGVTQSPTHLIKTRGQQVTLRCSSQSGHNTVSWYQQALGQGPQFIFQYYREEENGRGNFPPRFSGLQFPNYSSELNVNALELDDSALYLCASSRGLAGGQETQYFGPGTRLLVL.

The V call is TRBV10-3, the J call TRBJ2-7; 9 nucleotides agree with TRBD2. The junction had 7 bases not matched to a gene; V was cut back by 7 bases and J by 6 bases. The CDR3 sequence is 13 residues long. Germline V CDR1 and CDR2: ENHRY, SYGVKD. DNA of the CDR3: TGTGCCATCAAAGCGGGAGGAGGGCTCGAGCAGTACTTC. It yields the protein CAIKAGGGLEQYF.

This clone has more than one count but fewer than ten. This CDR3 is CATSRGGSGSYEQYF. The CDR3 DNA reads TGTGCCACCAGCAGAGGAGGTTCAGGGTCCTACGAGCAGTACTTC. The chain links TRBV15 to TRBJ2-7; weak D call: TRBD1 (5 bases). The CDR3 sequence is 15 residues long. The V end was cut by 1 base, the J end by 1 base, with 11 bases between. The germline gives CDR1 LNHNV, CDR2 YYDKDF (reference sequence). Supplemented by reference TRBV15 and TRBJ2-7, the full variable domain reads DAMVIQNPRYQVTQFGKPVTLSCSQTLNHNVMYWYQQKSSQAPKLLFHYYDKDFNNEADTPDNFQSRRPNTSFCFLDIRSPGLGDTAMYLCATSRGGSGSYEQYFGPGTRLTVT.

This chain uses TRBV6-5 with TRBJ2-7; D not certain. This CDR3 has 13 amino acids. Trimming took 6 bases from V and 4 from J, leaving 13 bases between them. Germline V CDR1 and CDR2: MNHEY, SVGAGI. Here the CDR3 DNA reads TGTGCCAGCAGGTCGGCTAGTAATTACGAGCAGTACTTC. This translates into CASRSASNYEQYF.

This clone was recorded a few times. Other DNA sequences in the same sample also yield this CDR3. The chain is built from TRBV11-2 and TRBJ2-2; perhaps TRBD2 as D (6 bases). The CDR3 runs to 18 residues. V lost 1 base, J lost 4 bases, and 19 bases lay in between. Per the germline V gene, CDR1 is SGHAT and CDR2 is FQNNGV. The CDR3 region has the DNA TGTGCCAGCAGCTTAGGAAGAATTCTAGCGATTGCCACCGGGGAGCTGTTTTTT. The encoded protein is CASSLGRILAIATGELFF.

The gene calls are TRBV6-1 and TRBJ2-1, with D possibly matching TRBD2 (5 bases). CDR3 length: 15 amino acids. Germline lookup yields CDR1 MNHNS and CDR2 SASEGT. The germline V and J ends were trimmed by 8 bases and 3 bases, with 17 bases remaining between them. This CDR3 is CASLTYGGIYNEQFF. The CDR3, as DNA: TGTGCCAGCTTGACCTACGGAGGTATCTACAATGAGCAGTTCTTC.

The chain recombines TRBV7-9 with TRBJ2-7; D gene ambiguous. CDR3 size: 12 residues. Per germline, CDR1 SEHNR and CDR2 FQNEAQ (reference sequence). V was shortened by 3 bases and J by 5 bases, with 8 bases between the two germline ends. The CDR3 DNA sequence: TGTGCCAGCAGCTTTGGTAGTCACGAGCAGTACTTC. Translation gives CASSFGSHEQYF. The full variable domain, completed using reference TRBV7-9 and TRBJ2-7, is DTGVSQNPRHKITKRGQNVTFRCDPISEHNRLYWYRQTLGQGPEFLTYFQNEAQLEKSRLLSDRFSAERPKGSFSTLEIQRTEQGDSAMYLCASSFGSHEQYFGPGTRLTVT.

This clone was picked up one time. The V and J genes are TRBV19 and TRBJ1-2; 9 bases map to TRBD1. There are 11 residues in the CDR3. Unmatched junction bases numbered 4, after V lost 9 bases and J lost 8 bases. CDR1 is LNHDA and CDR2 is SQIVND in the germline V gene (reference sequence). CDR3 residues: CASTGGRGYTF. The CDR3 DNA follows: TGTGCCAGCACAGGGGGCCGGGGCTACACCTTC. The full variable domain, rest sourced from reference TRBV19 and TRBJ1-2, is DGGITQSPKYLFRKEGQNVTLSCEQNLNHDAMYWYRQDPGQGLRLIYYSQIVNDFQKGDIAEGYSVSREKKESFPLTVTSAQKNPTAFYLCASTGGRGYTFGSGTRLTVV.

The chain carries TRBV6-1 and TRBJ1-1; tentatively, D is TRBD1 (6 bases). V was cut by 2 bases and J by 6 bases, with 22 bases left in between. The CDR3 is 17 residues long. Germline lookup yields CDR1 MNHNS and CDR2 SASEGT. In DNA form, the CDR3 reads TGTGCCAGCAGTGAACCTAGGGGGACCGGTACTGAGTCTGAAGCTTTCTTT. Its protein product is CASSEPRGTGTESEAFF.

The rearrangement joins TRBV4-1 to TRBJ2-5, with 10 bases identical to TRBD1. The CDR3 loop spans 16 amino acids. CDR1 is MGHRA, CDR2 YSYEKL, per germline. Unmatched junction bases numbered 5, after V lost 0 bases and J lost 4 bases. CDR3 sequence (DNA): TGCGCCAGCAGCCAAGAGACAGGGGGCCAAGGAGAGACCCAGTACTTC. This translates into CASSQETGGQGETQYF.

This clone has a handful of counts. The rearrangement links TRBV15 to TRBJ2-6, with 9 bases aligning to TRBD2. This CDR3 comprises 16 residues. Germline trimming cut 3 bases from V and 2 bases from J; bases unmatched to any gene: 2. Germline V gene lookup returns CDR1 LNHNV and CDR2 YYDKDF (reference sequence). CDR3 sequence: CATSRIAGAGANVLTF. The CDR3 coding sequence is TGTGCCACCAGCAGGATAGCGGGAGCTGGGGCCAACGTCCTGACTTTC.

The V and J genes are TRBV20-1 and TRBJ2-7; D is ambiguous. The CDR3 extends over 11 amino acids. Trimming removed 3 bases from V and 3 bases from J, with 6 bases in between. Germline V gives CDR1 DFQATT, CDR2 SNEGSKA (reference sequence). CDR3 coding DNA: TGCAGTGCTAGCCTATTCTACGAGCAGTACTTC. This encodes CSASLFYEQYF.

This clone was seen more than once but under ten times. The J gene is TRBJ2-4, the V gene TRBV28; 8 nucleotides agree with TRBD1. Germline V gene sequence: CDR1 MDHEN, CDR2 SYDVKM. J was trimmed by 0 bases and V by 2 bases; bases with no gene match: 12. This CDR3 is 19 amino acids long. CDR3: CASSLRAGGIVEAKNIQYF. Written as DNA, the CDR3 is TGTGCCAGCAGTTTAAGGGCAGGGGGCATCGTCGAAGCCAAAAACATTCAGTACTTC.